The rows below give T cell receptor beta chains drawn from one sample of a study of blood T cell repertoires in COVID-19. Libraries were prepared by immunoSEQ multiplex PCR; TCRdb keeps only in-frame clonotypes and omits some of them. The repertoire holds about 210,000 clones, with 84% as singletons. Sequenced sample: peripheral blood. Receptor source: a man aged 45 to 65 with active or convalescent COVID-19. The CDR3 runs from the conserved cysteine through the conserved F or W. Each record gives: clone size, D gene, V gene, J gene, CDR3 protein, CDR3 DNA. A D gene is named only where the DNA matches it firmly. Only part of the rows carry a size: once, few, many, or a class if the clone is expanded.

>NA|TRBD2|TRBV5-8|TRBJ2-7
CASSLGTSGRRYEQYF
TGTGCCAGCAGCTTGGGCACTAGCGGGAGGAGGTACGAGCAGTACTTC
>NA|TRBD1|TRBV6-6|TRBJ2-7
CASSRTGASYEQYF
TGTGCCAGCAGCAGGACAGGGGCTTCCTACGAGCAGTACTTC
>NA|TRBD1|TRBV5-1|TRBJ2-5
CASSFSGGQETQYF
TGCGCCAGCAGCTTTTCAGGGGGCCAAGAGACCCAGTACTTC
>few|NA|TRBV3-1/TRBV3-2|TRBJ1-1
CASSQVRNTEAFF
TGTGCCAGCAGCCAAGTTAGAAACACTGAAGCTTTCTTT
>once|NA|TRBV1|TRBJ2-7
CTSSLRDRDYEQYF
TGCACCAGCAGCCTCCGGGACAGGGATTACGAGCAGTACTTC
>once|NA|TRBV28|TRBJ2-5
CATKAPGSGNQETQYF
TGTGCCACCAAGGCCCCAGGGTCCGGTAACCAAGAGACCCAGTACTTC
>NA|NA|TRBV7-2|TRBJ2-3
CASSLMSSTDTQYF
TGTGCCAGCAGCTTAATGTCTAGCACAGATACGCAGTATTTT
>NA|TRBD1|TRBV28|TRBJ1-4
CASSRRGRSNEKLFF
TGTGCCAGCAGTCGAAGGGGGCGGTCTAATGAAAAACTGTTTTTT
>few|TRBD2|TRBV10-1|TRBJ2-1
CASSEGGRAFNEQFF
TGCGCCAGCAGTGAGGGTGGGAGGGCCTTTAATGAGCAGTTCTTC
>NA|TRBD2|TRBV7-2|TRBJ2-1
CASSPGGGGSSSYNEQFF
TGTGCCAGCAGCCCCGGGGGGGGCGGCTCGAGCTCCTACAATGAGCAGTTCTTC
>NA|TRBD1|TRBV5-4|TRBJ2-5
CASSHRDRRETQYF
TGTGCCAGCAGCCACCGGGACAGGAGGGAGACCCAGTACTTC
>NA|TRBD1|TRBV13|TRBJ2-1
CASSLAGQGDNEQFF
TGTGCCAGCAGCTTAGCTGGACAGGGTGACAATGAGCAGTTCTTC
>once|TRBD1|TRBV28|TRBJ2-1
CASSSLVTGGWNEQFF
TGTGCCAGCAGTTCCTTGGTGACAGGGGGTTGGAATGAGCAGTTCTTC
>NA|NA|TRBV28|TRBJ1-2
CASSLAGYGYTF
TGTGCCAGCAGTTTGGCAGGCTATGGCTACACCTTC
>NA|TRBD2|TRBV2|TRBJ2-1
CASSQEAGVVGEQFF
TGTGCCAGCAGTCAAGAGGCGGGAGTAGTCGGTGAGCAGTTCTTC
>NA|NA|TRBV3-1/TRBV3-2|TRBJ2-3
CASSLYLGDSATLSTDTQYF
TGTGCCAGCAGCCTGTACCTAGGGGATTCCGCTACCCTTAGCACAGATACGCAGTATTTT
>NA|NA|TRBV6-1|TRBJ2-7
CASSEAVLRAVWTYEQYF
TGTGCCAGCAGTGAAGCGGTTTTGAGGGCAGTGTGGACCTACGAGCAGTACTTC
>NA|NA|TRBV7-9|TRBJ2-5
CASSLVRAPQETQYF
TGTGCCAGCAGCTTAGTCAGGGCCCCCCAAGAGACCCAGTACTTC
>NA|TRBD1|TRBV5-8|TRBJ2-3
CASSPRDSIFTDTQYF
TGTGCCAGCAGCCCCCGGGACAGCATCTTCACAGATACGCAGTATTTT
>NA|NA|TRBV6-5|TRBJ1-1
CASSRGGQENTEAFF
TGTGCCAGCAGCCGCGGGGGGCAGGAGAACACTGAAGCTTTCTTT
>NA|NA|TRBV9|TRBJ2-6
CASSVGAVLYGANVLTF
TGTGCCAGCAGCGTAGGGGCCGTCCTTTATGGGGCCAACGTCCTGACTTTC
>NA|TRBD1|TRBV18|TRBJ2-7
CASSPLGPTGANEQYF
TGTGCCAGCTCACCCCTCGGCCCAACAGGGGCCAACGAGCAGTACTTC
>NA|NA|TRBV18|TRBJ2-7
CASSPGPSYEQYF
TGTGCCAGCTCACCCGGTCCTTCCTACGAGCAGTACTTC
>NA|TRBD2|TRBV10-3|TRBJ2-7
CAISERLAGAHEQYF
TGTGCCATCAGTGAACGACTAGCGGGAGCGCACGAGCAGTACTTC
>NA|TRBD1|TRBV9|TRBJ1-1
CASSVSSTGGLAFF
TGTGCCAGCAGCGTCAGTTCGACAGGGGGCCTCGCTTTCTTT
>NA|NA|TRBV15|TRBJ1-1
CATSRHLNTEAFF
TGTGCCACCAGCAGACACTTAAACACTGAAGCTTTCTTT
>NA|NA|TRBV7-2|TRBJ2-1
CASSLNSNEQFF
TGTGCCAGCAGCTTAAACAGCAATGAGCAGTTCTTC
>NA|NA|TRBV6-5|TRBJ1-1
CASPTNGHENTEAFF
TGTGCCAGCCCAACGAACGGACATGAGAACACTGAAGCTTTCTTT
>NA|TRBD2|TRBV30|TRBJ2-1
CAWRLAGGGEQFF
TGTGCCTGGAGACTAGCGGGAGGGGGTGAGCAGTTCTTC
>NA|TRBD2|TRBV19|TRBJ2-7
CASSSIAGGSYEQYF
TGTGCCAGTAGTAGCATAGCGGGAGGCTCCTACGAGCAGTACTTC
>NA|NA|TRBV11-2|TRBJ2-3
CASSLGEARQYF
TGTGCCAGCAGCTTAGGAGAGGCACGGCAGTATTTT
>NA|TRBD2|TRBV23-1|TRBJ2-2
CASSPPKPSGNTGELFF
TGCGCCAGCTCCCCCCCAAAACCTAGCGGGAACACCGGGGAGCTGTTTTTT
>NA|NA|TRBV28|TRBJ1-4
CASSPRGFATNEKLFF
TGTGCCAGCAGTCCCCGGGGGTTTGCAACTAATGAAAAACTGTTTTTT
>NA|TRBD1|TRBV19|TRBJ2-2
CASSMGQGGTGELFF
TGTGCCAGTAGTATGGGACAGGGAGGCACCGGGGAGCTGTTTTTT
>NA|NA|TRBV18|TRBJ1-1
CASSQQREEAFF
TGTGCCAGCTCACAACAGAGAGAAGAAGCTTTCTTT
>NA|TRBD1|TRBV4-1|TRBJ1-2
CASSHGQGLGYGYTF
TGCGCCAGCAGCCACGGACAGGGGCTAGGCTATGGCTACACCTTC
>NA|NA|TRBV6-5|TRBJ2-3
CASSQTGDTQYF
TGTGCCAGCAGTCAGACTGGAGATACGCAGTATTTT
>NA|TRBD1|TRBV18|TRBJ1-5
CASSPFTGGDQPQHF
TGTGCCAGCTCACCCTTCACAGGGGGCGATCAGCCCCAGCATTTT
>NA|NA|TRBV19|TRBJ1-4
CASSISRTGEKLFF
TGTGCCAGTAGTATTTCTCGGACGGGAGAAAAACTGTTTTTT
>NA|NA|TRBV5-1|TRBJ2-7
CASSFTGNPLAAYEQYF
TGCGCCAGCAGCTTTACAGGGAATCCCTTGGCGGCCTACGAGCAGTACTTC
>NA|TRBD2|TRBV19|TRBJ2-3
CASSMAGRGGTDTQYF
TGTGCCAGTAGTATGGCCGGGAGGGGTGGCACAGATACGCAGTATTTT
>NA|TRBD2|TRBV4-1|TRBJ2-1
CASSQASGGHNEQFF
TGCGCCAGCAGCCAGGCAAGCGGGGGGCACAATGAGCAGTTCTTC
>once|NA|TRBV3-1/TRBV3-2|TRBJ1-2
CASSQDFWGADYGYTF
TGTGCCAGCAGCCAAGATTTCTGGGGCGCGGACTATGGCTACACCTTC
>NA|NA|TRBV7-6|TRBJ2-1
CASSLVLGLNINEQFF
TGTGCCAGCAGCTTAGTCTTGGGACTTAACATCAATGAGCAGTTCTTC
>NA|NA|TRBV9|TRBJ1-2
CASSVAPGTLEGYTF
TGTGCCAGCAGCGTAGCCCCCGGGACTTTAGAAGGCTACACCTTC
>NA|NA|TRBV11-3|TRBJ1-1
CASSSEGGSTEAFF
TGTGCCAGCAGCTCAGAGGGGGGATCCACTGAAGCTTTCTTT
>NA|NA|TRBV15|TRBJ2-5
CATSRTHGNKETQYF
TGTGCCACCAGCAGGACCCACGGGAACAAAGAGACCCAGTACTTC
>NA|NA|TRBV19|TRBJ1-6
CASSPAGGGSPLHF
TGTGCCAGTAGTCCCGCGGGAGGAGGGTCACCCCTCCACTTT
>NA|NA|TRBV18|TRBJ2-7
CASSPGRVRSYEQYF
TGTGCCAGCTCACCAGGCAGGGTAAGGTCCTACGAGCAGTACTTC
>NA|NA|TRBV28|TRBJ2-5
CASSRIIGEETQYF
TGTGCCAGCAGCCGCATTATAGGGGAAGAGACCCAGTACTTC
>NA|TRBD1|TRBV5-8|TRBJ1-5
CASSWGTGMGNQPQHF
TGTGCCAGCAGCTGGGGGACAGGGATGGGCAATCAGCCCCAGCATTTT
>NA|NA|TRBV18|TRBJ1-6
CASSPTRQGSTPLHF
TGTGCCAGCTCGCCCACCCGTCAGGGGTCGACACCCCTCCACTTT
>NA|TRBD1|TRBV10-3|TRBJ2-2
CAIRGTGGGGELFF
TGTGCCATCAGAGGGACAGGGGGCGGCGGGGAGCTGTTTTTT
>NA|TRBD2|TRBV11-2|TRBJ2-5
CASSSTRTSGGETQYF
TGTGCCAGCAGCAGCACCCGGACTAGCGGGGGAGAGACCCAGTACTTC
>NA|TRBD1|TRBV15|TRBJ2-2
CATSRGPGGWTGELFF
TGTGCCACCAGCAGAGGCCCAGGGGGCTGGACCGGGGAGCTGTTTTTT